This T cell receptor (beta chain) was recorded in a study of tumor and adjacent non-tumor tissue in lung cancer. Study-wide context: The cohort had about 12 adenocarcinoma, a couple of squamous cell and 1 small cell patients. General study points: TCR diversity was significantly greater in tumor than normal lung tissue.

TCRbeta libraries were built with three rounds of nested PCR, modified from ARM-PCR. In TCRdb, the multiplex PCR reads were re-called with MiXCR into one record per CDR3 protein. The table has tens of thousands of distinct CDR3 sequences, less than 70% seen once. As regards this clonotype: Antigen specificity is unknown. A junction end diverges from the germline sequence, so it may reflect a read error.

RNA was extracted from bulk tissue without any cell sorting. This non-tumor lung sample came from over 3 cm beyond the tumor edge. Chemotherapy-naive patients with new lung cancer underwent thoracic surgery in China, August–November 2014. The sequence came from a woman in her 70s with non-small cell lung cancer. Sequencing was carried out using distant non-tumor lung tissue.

CDR3 amino acids: CASSYSIVEGEETEYF. As DNA, the CDR3 is TGTGCCAGCAGTTACTCGATTGTGGAGGGGGAAGAGACCGAGTACTTC. The chain employs TRBV6-5 and TRBJ2-5; D possibly uses TRBD1 or TRBD2 (6 bases each). CDR3 size: 16 residues. Germline loops: CDR1 MNHEY, CDR2 SVGAGI.